The entry below gives a single TCR beta chain sequence along with its context. The protocol was immunoSEQ multiplex PCR, while the TCRdb copy is restricted to in-frame clones and leaves out a portion. Altogether 45,000 to 65,000 clones are present, about 78% being singletons, with the ten largest covering about 4.6%. V shed 8 bases and J shed 0 bases, with 11 bases lying between them. CDR1 is MNHNY, CDR2 SVGAGI, per germline (reference sequence). The CDR3 loop spans 14 amino acids. The record originates from a study of T cells in localized non-small cell lung cancer. V usage is TRBV6-6 and J usage is TRBJ1-3, with a tentative D call TRBD1 (5 bases). The source of this sequence is a woman between 40 and 69 years old with stage II lung adenocarcinoma. The sequences come from PBMCs, collected before any cancer treatment. Here the CDR3 reads CASQSGVSGNTIYF. CDR3 sequence (DNA): TGTGCCAGCCAGTCGGGGGTCTCTGGAAACACCATATATTTT.